This passage covers 15 T cell receptor beta chains from one sample sequenced in a study of T and B cells in COVID-19 patients. TRB was amplified from approximately 250-480 ng of blood genomic DNA. TRB rearrangements were amplified by multiplex PCR with BIOMED2 TRB-A/B primers. TCRdb itself ran the multiplex PCR reads through MiXCR, one entry per CDR3 protein. The data show approximately 15,000 distinct CDR3 sequences, about 29% seen once. Sequenced: blood. The receptors stem from a human donor who had recovered from COVID-19.

This clonotype was seen only a few times. The chain is built from TRBV10-3 and TRBJ2-5; D is possibly TRBD1 (5 bases). CDR1 and CDR2 from the germline V gene are ENHRY and SYGVKD. V gave up 6 bases and J gave up 3 bases, with 14 bases separating them. CDR3 length equals 14 residues. The CDR3 loop reads CAIRTTALEETQYF. CDR3 nucleotides: TGTGCCATCAGGACGACAGCTCTAGAAGAGACCCAGTACTTC.

This clonotype was seen once. At one end, the junction sequence differs from germline, possibly due to a read error. The chain carries TRBV6-2 or TRBV6-3 and TRBJ1-1; 8 bases fit TRBD1. There are 17 residues in the CDR3. The germline gives CDR1 MNHEY, CDR2 SVGEGT. The DNA of the CDR3 is TGTGCCAGCAGCCGCACCGTCAAGGGACAGGTGAAGACTGAAGCTTTCTTT. Translation gives CASSRTVKGQVKTEAFF.

This clonotype has just a few counts. This chain uses TRBV29-1 with TRBJ1-2; maybe TRBD1 (6 bases). Germline CDR1 and CDR2: SQVTM and ANQGSEA. Between the trimmed V and J ends, which lost 6 bases and 1 base, there was a span of 15 bases. There are 14 residues in the CDR3. The CDR3 loop reads CSVARGGGNYGYTF. As DNA, the CDR3 is TGCAGCGTGGCTCGGGGAGGGGGTAACTATGGCTACACCTTC.

This clonotype was counted only a few times. The chain carries TRBV4-3 and TRBJ1-4; 7 positions match TRBD1. V was pared by 3 bases and J by 8 bases, with 9 bases of the junction left unmatched. In germline, CDR1 is LGHNA, CDR2 YSLEER. This CDR3 is built from 15 residues. This chain's CDR3 is CASSQLGDSWEKLFF. The CDR3 DNA reads TGCGCCAGCAGCCAGTTGGGGGACAGTTGGGAAAAACTGTTTTTT.

The chain joins TRBV28 to TRBJ1-5, with D possibly TRBD1 on 6 matching bases. The CDR3 has 14 residues. The germline CDR1 and CDR2 sequences are MDHEN and SYDVKM. V shed 5 bases and J shed 6 bases, with 14 bases lying between them. This chain's CDR3 is CASSATGLGQPQHF. CDR3 DNA sequence: TGTGCCAGCAGTGCGACAGGTTTAGGTCAGCCCCAGCATTTT.

This clonotype was observed a few times. V is TRBV19 and J is TRBJ1-1; D gene unclear. V lost 9 bases, J lost 1 base, and 15 bases lay in between. Looked up from germline, CDR1 is LNHDA and CDR2 is SQIVND (reference sequence). The CDR3 is made up of 14 amino acids. This CDR3 reads CASGDNYGNTEAFF. The CDR3 coding sequence is TGTGCCAGCGGGGATAACTACGGGAACACTGAAGCTTTCTTT. Drawing the rest from reference TRBV19 and TRBJ1-1, the complete variable domain is DGGITQSPKYLFRKEGQNVTLSCEQNLNHDAMYWYRQDPGQGLRLIYYSQIVNDFQKGDIAEGYSVSREKKESFPLTVTSAQKNPTAFYLCASGDNYGNTEAFFGQGTRLTVV.

By share, this clonotype counts as medium-sized. This chain uses TRBV19 with TRBJ2-7; possibly TRBD2 for D (5 bases). Per germline, CDR1 LNHDA and CDR2 SQIVND (reference sequence). The length of the CDR3 is 15 residues. V lost 4 bases, J lost 7 bases, and 20 bases lay in between. CDR3 sequence reads: CASSTGIRTYGEQYF. The DNA of the CDR3 is TGTGCCAGTAGTACCGGGATTAGGACCTACGGGGAGCAGTACTTC.

The chain joins TRBV12-3 or TRBV12-4 to TRBJ2-6; 9 nucleotides match TRBD1. This CDR3 comprises 17 residues. J lost 0 bases, V lost 11 bases, and 11 bases had no gene match. The CDR3 bases are TGTGCCTGGAGTTTGGGACAGGGTCCCTCTGGGGCCAACGTCCTGACTTTC. Translation: CAWSLGQGPSGANVLTF.

About this clonotype itself: One base away lies a much larger clone, so this may be a sequencing read error. This chain joins TRBV18 and TRBJ2-1, with 13 positions matching TRBD2. CDR1 and CDR2 (germline): KGHSH, LQKENI. There are 16 residues in the CDR3. CDR3 region: CVSSPWTSGSRNEQFF. As DNA, the CDR3 is TGTGTCAGCTCACCCTGGACTAGCGGGAGTAGGAATGAGCAGTTCTTC.

V gene TRBV6-2 or TRBV6-3 combines with J gene TRBJ1-2; 9 positions match TRBD1. V was clipped by 6 bases and J by 4 bases; unmatched bases: 9. The CDR3 runs to 15 residues. Germline values: CDR1 MNHEY, CDR2 SVGEGT. CDR3 nucleotides: TGTGCCAGCAGGACCACAGGGGGCAGAATCTATGGCTACACCTTC. It encodes CASRTTGGRIYGYTF.

V gene TRBV6-5 combines with J gene TRBJ2-1; D is undetermined. The V gene's germline CDR1 is MNHEY and CDR2 SVGAGI. With 5 bases removed from V and 5 bases from J, the gap between germline ends came to 19 bases. CDR3 length equals 16 residues. The CDR3 reads CASSPLGVAPNNEQFF. Written as DNA, the CDR3 is TGTGCCAGCAGTCCCCTAGGTGTTGCCCCGAACAATGAGCAGTTCTTC.

The chain carries TRBV5-1 and TRBJ2-3, with D hard to call. CDR1 SGHRS and CDR2 YFSETQ come from the germline V gene. The CDR3 has 14 amino acids. Trimming shortened V by 6 bases and J by 2 bases, and 13 bases separated the two germline ends. The CDR3: CASTPEDPTDTQYF. DNA for the CDR3: TGCGCCAGCACCCCCGAGGATCCCACAGATACGCAGTATTTT.

V gene TRBV24-1 combines with J gene TRBJ2-6; no reliable D call. Trimming took 11 bases from V and 0 from J, leaving 16 bases between them. The CDR3 is made up of 16 amino acids. Per the germline V gene, CDR1 is KGHDR and CDR2 is SFDVKD. The CDR3 region has the DNA TGTGCCAACGAGCTTCTAGGACCCTCTGGGGCCAACGTCCTGACTTTC. As protein: CANELLGPSGANVLTF.

The rearrangement joins TRBV29-1 to TRBJ2-3; 7 bases fit TRBD1. Germline V gene data show CDR1 as SQVTM and CDR2 as ANQGSEA. J was trimmed by 3 bases and V by 1 base; bases with no gene match: 1. The CDR3 extends over 13 amino acids. The CDR3 loop reads CSVEGQGTDTQYF. Written as DNA, the CDR3 is TGCAGCGTTGAAGGACAGGGAACAGATACGCAGTATTTT.

The chain carries TRBV5-4 and TRBJ2-7; 8 bases are shared with TRBD2. The CDR3 spans 14 residues. The ends lost 2 bases at V and 4 bases at J; junction bases unmatched: 5. Germline CDR1 is SGHNT and CDR2 is YYREEE (reference sequence). CDR3 sequence reads: CASSLAGDLYEQYF. CDR3 DNA sequence: TGTGCCAGCAGCTTAGCGGGGGACTTATACGAGCAGTACTTC.